These 7 T cell receptor beta chains share one sample of origin, sequenced in a study of siplizumab effects on memory and regulatory T cells. Only in-frame clones appear in the TCRdb table, and some are missing; sequencing was by immunoSEQ multiplex PCR. The table has about 120,000 clones, around 93% seen once. The sample consisted of non-Treg CD4+ T cells sorted from blood. All receptors derive from a human donor in good health.

The chain has TRBV28 and TRBJ2-1; D remains unclear. V was trimmed by 11 bases and J by 5 bases, leaving 19 bases between them. Per the germline V gene, CDR1 is MDHEN and CDR2 is SYDVKM. This CDR3 region has 14 residues. The CDR3 region has the DNA TGTGCCGGATCCCCGGACCCAGCCCACAATGAGCAGTTCTTC. This gives the protein CAGSPDPAHNEQFF.

The chain uses TRBV5-1 and TRBJ2-7; D is tentatively TRBD1 or TRBD2 (6 bases each). The CDR3 is 14 amino acids. The V gene lost 0 bases and the J gene lost 7 bases, with 14 bases spanning the gap. CDR1 is SGHRS, CDR2 YFSETQ, per germline. CDR3 loop: CASSLGGGPLEQYF. CDR3 coding DNA: TGCGCCAGCAGCTTGGGAGGGGGGCCCTTAGAGCAGTACTTC.

This chain joins TRBV7-7 and TRBJ2-2, with 8 bases matching TRBD1. CDR1 is SSHAT and CDR2 is FNYEAQ in the germline V gene (reference sequence). This CDR3 spans 15 amino acids. After removal of 5 bases from V and 6 bases from J, the junction contained 8 bases not matched to a gene. DNA for the CDR3: TGTGCCAGCAGCCCACGGACAGGGCAGTCCGGGGAGCTGTTTTTT. Amino acids: CASSPRTGQSGELFF.

The chain combines TRBV7-3 with TRBJ2-3; D not certain. This CDR3 is built from 13 residues. Per germline, CDR1 SGHTA and CDR2 FQGTGA. V was shortened by 1 base and J by 5 bases, with 7 bases between the two germline ends. This CDR3 reads CASSLMGLDTQYF. CDR3 bases: TGTGCCAGCAGCTTAATGGGGTTAGATACGCAGTATTTT.

This chain uses TRBV4-2 with TRBJ2-4; 8 bases fit TRBD2. V gave up 3 bases and J gave up 13 bases; unmatched junction bases: 11. The CDR3 is 14 residues long. Germline CDR1 reads LGHNA; CDR2 reads YNFKEQ. The CDR3: CASSQGLAGGHQYF. The CDR3 DNA follows: TGTGCCAGCAGCCAGGGTTTGGCGGGGGGACACCAGTACTTC.

This clone was found once. This rearrangement joins TRBV19 to TRBJ1-4; D remains ambiguous. The CDR3 has 12 residues. Deletions cut 3 bases from V and 7 bases from J, with 6 bases between. Germline CDR1 LNHDA, CDR2 SQIVND (reference sequence). CDR3 nucleotide sequence: TGTGCCAGTAGTATGCGGGCTGAAAAACTGTTTTTT. Translating gives CASSMRAEKLFF.

This sequence joins TRBV19 and TRBJ1-3, with D unclear. The CDR3 extends over 11 amino acids. The V gene lost 5 bases and the J gene lost 4 bases, with 3 bases spanning the gap. Germline lookup yields CDR1 LNHDA and CDR2 SQIVND (reference sequence). The CDR3 DNA sequence: TGTGCCAGTAGTTCAGGAAACACCATATATTTT. It is translated as CASSSGNTIYF. Looking up the rest from reference TRBV19 and TRBJ1-3 gives the full variable domain: DGGITQSPKYLFRKEGQNVTLSCEQNLNHDAMYWYRQDPGQGLRLIYYSQIVNDFQKGDIAEGYSVSREKKESFPLTVTSAQKNPTAFYLCASSSGNTIYFGEGSWLTVV.